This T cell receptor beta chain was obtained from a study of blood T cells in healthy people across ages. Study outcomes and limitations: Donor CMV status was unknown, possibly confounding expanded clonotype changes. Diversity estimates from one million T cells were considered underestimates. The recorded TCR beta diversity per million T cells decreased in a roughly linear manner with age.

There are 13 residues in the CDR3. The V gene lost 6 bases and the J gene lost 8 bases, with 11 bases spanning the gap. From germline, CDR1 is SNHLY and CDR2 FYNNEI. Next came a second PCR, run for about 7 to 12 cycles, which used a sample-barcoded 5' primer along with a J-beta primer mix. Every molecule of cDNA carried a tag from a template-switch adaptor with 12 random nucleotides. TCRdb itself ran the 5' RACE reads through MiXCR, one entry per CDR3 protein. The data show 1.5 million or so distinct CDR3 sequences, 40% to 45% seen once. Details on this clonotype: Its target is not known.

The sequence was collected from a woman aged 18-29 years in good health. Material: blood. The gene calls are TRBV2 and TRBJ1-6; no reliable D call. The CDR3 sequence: CASRVERDSPLHF. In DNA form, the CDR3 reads TGTGCCAGCAGGGTCGAAAGGGATTCACCCCTCCACTTT. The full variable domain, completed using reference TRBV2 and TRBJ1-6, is EPEVTQTPSHQVTQMGQEVILRCVPISNHLYFYWYRQILGQKVEFLVSFYNNEISEKSEIFDDQFSVERPDGSNFTLKIRSTKLEDSAMYFCASRVERDSPLHFGNGTRLTVT.